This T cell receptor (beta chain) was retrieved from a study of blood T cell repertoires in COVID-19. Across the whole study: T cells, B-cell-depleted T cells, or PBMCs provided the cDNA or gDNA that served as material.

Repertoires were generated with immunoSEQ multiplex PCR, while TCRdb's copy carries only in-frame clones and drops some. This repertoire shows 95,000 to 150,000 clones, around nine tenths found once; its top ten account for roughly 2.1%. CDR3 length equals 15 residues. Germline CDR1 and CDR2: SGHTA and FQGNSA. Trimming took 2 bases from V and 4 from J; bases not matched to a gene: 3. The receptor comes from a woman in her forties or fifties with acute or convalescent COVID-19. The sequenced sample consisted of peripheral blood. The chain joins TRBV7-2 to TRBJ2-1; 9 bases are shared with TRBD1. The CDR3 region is CASSLWTGEYNEQFF. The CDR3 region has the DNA TGTGCCAGCAGCTTATGGACAGGGGAGTACAATGAGCAGTTCTTC. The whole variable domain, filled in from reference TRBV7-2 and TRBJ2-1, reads GAGVSQSPSNKVTEKGKDVELRCDPISGHTALYWYRQSLGQGLEFLIYFQGNSAPDKSGLPSDRFSAERTGGSVSTLTIQRTQQEDSAVYLCASSLWTGEYNEQFFGPGTRLTVL.